These 5 T cell receptor beta chains were sequenced from one sample in a study of shared clonotypes between healthy human individuals (dated by TCRdb to the early 2020s). Library prep was done by the immunoSEQ multiplex PCR assay. TCRdb stores this immuneACCESS table with in-frame sequences only. Part of the clones is absent; in the studies checked, under half of the shortfall reflects unresolved V genes, and no reason is known for the rest. The sample profile shows some 2,500,000 clones; 80% to 95% of them were found once. More than 0.35% of the sample rests with the top ten. The sample comprised naive CD4+ T cells from PBMCs. What this sample's cell subset or site label stands for: CD45RA+ positively selected. These receptors were taken from a man aged 18 to 30 in good health. Some clones in this sample may be carry-over from other donors' samples.

This clone was seen only once. This CDR3 reads CASSLFYSGANVLTF. The CDR3 bases are TGCGCCAGCAGCTTGTTCTACTCTGGGGCCAACGTCCTGACTTTC. The genes are TRBV5-1 and TRBJ2-6; D remains unclear. Trimming removed 1 base at V and 0 bases at J, with 5 bases between. The CDR3 length is 15 residues. The V gene's germline CDR1 is SGHRS and CDR2 YFSETQ.

The chain carries TRBV2 and TRBJ2-5, with D unresolved. The J call may not be correct, given that the DNA end is closer to TRBJ2-7. The CDR3 has 12 residues. Germline lookup yields CDR1 SNHLY and CDR2 FYNNEI. CDR3 DNA: TGTGCCAGCAACCTACTTTCCTACGAGCAGTACTTC. This translates into CASNLLSYEQYF.

About this clone: Distinct nucleotide sequences in the sample also encode this CDR3. The chain links TRBV7-2 to TRBJ2-7; D is tentatively TRBD1 or TRBD2 (5 bases each). CDR1 and CDR2 from the germline V gene are SGHTA and FQGNSA. The CDR3 runs to 14 residues. The V gene lost 5 bases and the J gene lost 0 bases, with 11 bases spanning the gap. In nucleotides, the CDR3 is TGTGCCAGCAGCCCCGGGACGAACTCCTACGAGCAGTACTTC. This gives the protein CASSPGTNSYEQYF.

The chain carries TRBV4-1 and TRBJ1-1; possibly TRBD1 for D (5 bases). CDR3 length: 14 amino acids. V was shortened by 2 bases and J by 6 bases, with 13 bases between the two germline ends. Germline lookup yields CDR1 MGHRA and CDR2 YSYEKL. The DNA of the CDR3 is TGCGCCAGCAGCCAAATAGGGGTAATAGCTGAAGCTTTCTTT. This translates into CASSQIGVIAEAFF.

This rearrangement joins TRBV5-1 to TRBJ2-7; maybe TRBD2 (5 bases). This CDR3 has 12 amino acids. V was clipped by 3 bases and J by 6 bases, with 10 bases between them. Germline lookup yields CDR1 SGHRS and CDR2 YFSETQ. As DNA, the CDR3 is TGCGCCAGCAGCTCTAGCCGGGGCGAGCAGTACTTC. This encodes CASSSSRGEQYF.